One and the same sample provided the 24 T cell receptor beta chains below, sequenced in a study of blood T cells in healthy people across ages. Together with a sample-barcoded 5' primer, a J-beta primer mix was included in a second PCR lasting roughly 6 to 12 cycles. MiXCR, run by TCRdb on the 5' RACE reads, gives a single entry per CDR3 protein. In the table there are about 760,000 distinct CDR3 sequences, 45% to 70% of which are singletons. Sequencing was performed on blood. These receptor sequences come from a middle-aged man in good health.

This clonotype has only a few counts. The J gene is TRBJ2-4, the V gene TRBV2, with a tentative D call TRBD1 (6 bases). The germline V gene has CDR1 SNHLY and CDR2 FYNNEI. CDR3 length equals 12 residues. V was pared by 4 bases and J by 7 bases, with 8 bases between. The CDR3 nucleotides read TGTGCCAGCAGTGGGACAGCTAACATTCAGTACTTC. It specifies CASSGTANIQYF.

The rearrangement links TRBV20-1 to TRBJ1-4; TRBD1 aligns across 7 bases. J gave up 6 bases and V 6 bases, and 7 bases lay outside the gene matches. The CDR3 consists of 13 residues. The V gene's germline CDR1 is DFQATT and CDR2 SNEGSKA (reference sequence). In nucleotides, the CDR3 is TGCAGTGCCCCCCGACAGGGATATGAAAAACTGTTTTTT. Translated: CSAPRQGYEKLFF.

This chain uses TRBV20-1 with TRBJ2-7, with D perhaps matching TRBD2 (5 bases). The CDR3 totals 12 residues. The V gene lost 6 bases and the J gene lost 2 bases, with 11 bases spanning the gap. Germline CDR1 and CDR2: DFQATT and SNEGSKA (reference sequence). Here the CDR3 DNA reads TGCAGTGCCCGCGGGTTTACCTACGAGCAGTACTTC. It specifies CSARGFTYEQYF.

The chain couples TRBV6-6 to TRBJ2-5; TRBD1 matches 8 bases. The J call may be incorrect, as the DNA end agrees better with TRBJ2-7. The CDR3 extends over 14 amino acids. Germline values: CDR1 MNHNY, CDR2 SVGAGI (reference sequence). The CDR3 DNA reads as TGTGCCAGCAGGCAGGGGGCTCGGACCTACGAGCAGTACTTC. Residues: CASRQGARTYEQYF.

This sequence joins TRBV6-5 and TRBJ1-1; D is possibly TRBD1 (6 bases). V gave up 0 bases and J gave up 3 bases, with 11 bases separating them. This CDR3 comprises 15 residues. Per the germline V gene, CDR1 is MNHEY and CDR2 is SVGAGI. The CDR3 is CASSYSTTGYTEAFF. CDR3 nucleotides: TGTGCCAGCAGTTACTCGACCACAGGGTACACTGAAGCTTTCTTT.

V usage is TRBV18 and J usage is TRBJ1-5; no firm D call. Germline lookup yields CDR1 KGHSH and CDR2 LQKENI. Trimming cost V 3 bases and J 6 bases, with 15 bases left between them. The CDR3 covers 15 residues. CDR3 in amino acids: CASSPNQGKAQPQHF. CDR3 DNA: TGTGCCAGCTCACCTAACCAAGGGAAGGCTCAGCCCCAGCATTTT.

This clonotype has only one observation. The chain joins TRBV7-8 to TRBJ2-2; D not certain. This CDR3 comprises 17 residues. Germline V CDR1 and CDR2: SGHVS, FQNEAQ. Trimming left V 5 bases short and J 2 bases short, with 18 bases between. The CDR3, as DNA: TGTGCCAGCAGCCCACGGGCCGGACCTTTAAACACCGGGGAGCTGTTTTTT. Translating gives CASSPRAGPLNTGELFF.

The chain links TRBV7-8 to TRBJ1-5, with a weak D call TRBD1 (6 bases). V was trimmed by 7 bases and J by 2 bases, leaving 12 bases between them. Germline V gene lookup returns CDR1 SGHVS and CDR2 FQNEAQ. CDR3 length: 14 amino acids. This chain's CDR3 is CASKRGAGNQPQHF. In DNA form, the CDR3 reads TGTGCCAGCAAGAGGGGGGCTGGCAATCAGCCCCAGCATTTT.

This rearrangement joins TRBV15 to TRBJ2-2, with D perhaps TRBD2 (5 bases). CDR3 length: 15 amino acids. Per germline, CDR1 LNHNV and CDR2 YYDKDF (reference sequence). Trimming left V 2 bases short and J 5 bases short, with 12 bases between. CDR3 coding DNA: TGTGCCACCAGCAGACCCCGACTACTAACCGGGGAGCTGTTTTTT. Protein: CATSRPRLLTGELFF.

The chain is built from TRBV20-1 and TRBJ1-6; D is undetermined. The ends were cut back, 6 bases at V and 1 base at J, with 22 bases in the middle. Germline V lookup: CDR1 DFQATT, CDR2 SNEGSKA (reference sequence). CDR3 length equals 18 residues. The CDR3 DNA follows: TGCAGTGCCCTAGATAGAGGGAGTAGTAGGTCCTATAATTCACCCCTCCACTTT. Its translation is CSALDRGSSRSYNSPLHF.

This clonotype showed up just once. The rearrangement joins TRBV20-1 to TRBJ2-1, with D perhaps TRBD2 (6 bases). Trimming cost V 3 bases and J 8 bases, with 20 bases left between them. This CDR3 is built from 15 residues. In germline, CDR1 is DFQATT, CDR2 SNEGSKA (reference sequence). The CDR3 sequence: CSASGSLTLQDEQFF. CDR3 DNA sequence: TGCAGTGCTAGCGGGAGTCTCACCCTCCAGGATGAGCAGTTCTTC.

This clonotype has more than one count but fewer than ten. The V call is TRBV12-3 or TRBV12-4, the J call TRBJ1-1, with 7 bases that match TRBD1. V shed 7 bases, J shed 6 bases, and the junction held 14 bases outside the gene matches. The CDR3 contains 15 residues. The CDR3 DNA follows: TGTGCCAGCAAGTCCAGACAGGGAATTGTCCCTGAAGCTTTCTTT. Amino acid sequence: CASKSRQGIVPEAFF.

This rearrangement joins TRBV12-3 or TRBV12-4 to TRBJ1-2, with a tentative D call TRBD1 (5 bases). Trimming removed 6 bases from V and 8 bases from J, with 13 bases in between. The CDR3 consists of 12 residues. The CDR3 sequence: CASRRDGWGYTF. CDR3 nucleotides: TGTGCCAGCAGACGGGACGGATGGGGCTACACCTTC.

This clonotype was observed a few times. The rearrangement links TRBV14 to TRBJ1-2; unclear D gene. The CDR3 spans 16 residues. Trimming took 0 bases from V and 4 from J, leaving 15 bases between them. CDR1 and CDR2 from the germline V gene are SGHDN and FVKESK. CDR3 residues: CASSQDGYGQSYGYTF. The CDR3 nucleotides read TGTGCCAGCAGCCAAGATGGGTATGGGCAGAGCTATGGCTACACCTTC.

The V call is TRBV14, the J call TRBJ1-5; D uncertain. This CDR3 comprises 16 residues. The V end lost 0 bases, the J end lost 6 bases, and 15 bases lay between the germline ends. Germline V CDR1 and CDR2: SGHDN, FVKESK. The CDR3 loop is CASSQEKAAPPQPQHF. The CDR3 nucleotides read TGTGCCAGCAGCCAAGAAAAGGCGGCACCGCCTCAGCCCCAGCATTTT.

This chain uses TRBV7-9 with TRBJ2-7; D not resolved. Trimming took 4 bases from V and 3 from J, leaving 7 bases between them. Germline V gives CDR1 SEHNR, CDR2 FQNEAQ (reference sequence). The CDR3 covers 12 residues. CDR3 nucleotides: TGTGCCAGCAGCTATCGTAGCTACGAGCAGTACTTC. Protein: CASSYRSYEQYF. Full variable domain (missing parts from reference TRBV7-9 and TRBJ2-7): DTGVSQNPRHKITKRGQNVTFRCDPISEHNRLYWYRQTLGQGPEFLTYFQNEAQLEKSRLLSDRFSAERPKGSFSTLEIQRTEQGDSAMYLCASSYRSYEQYFGPGTRLTVT.

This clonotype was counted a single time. The CDR3, as DNA: TGTGCCACCAGCAGAGATGGAAGCTCCTATAATTCACCCCTCCACTTT. Its translation: CATSRDGSSYNSPLHF. The chain is built from TRBV15 and TRBJ1-6; D uncertain. From germline, CDR1 is LNHNV and CDR2 YYDKDF (reference sequence). Trimming removed 0 bases at V and 0 bases at J, with 6 bases between. The CDR3 spans 16 residues. Full variable domain (rest looked up from reference TRBV15 and TRBJ1-6): DAMVIQNPRYQVTQFGKPVTLSCSQTLNHNVMYWYQQKSSQAPKLLFHYYDKDFNNEADTPDNFQSRRPNTSFCFLDIRSPGLGDTAMYLCATSRDGSSYNSPLHFGNGTRLTVT.

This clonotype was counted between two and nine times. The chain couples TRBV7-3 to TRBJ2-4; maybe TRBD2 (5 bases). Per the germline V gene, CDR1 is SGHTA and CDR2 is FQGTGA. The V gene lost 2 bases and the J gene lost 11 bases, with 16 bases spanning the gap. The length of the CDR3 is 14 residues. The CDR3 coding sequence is TGTGCCAGCAGCTTAGGGTCCGACTCGGGGTTTCAGTACTTC. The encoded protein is CASSLGSDSGFQYF.

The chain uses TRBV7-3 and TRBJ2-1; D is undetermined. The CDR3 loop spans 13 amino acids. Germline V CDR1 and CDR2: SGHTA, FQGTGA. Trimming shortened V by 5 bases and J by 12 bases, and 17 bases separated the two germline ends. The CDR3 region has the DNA TGTGCCAGCAGCCCGTTGGACCAAACCAGGCAGTTCTTC. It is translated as CASSPLDQTRQFF.

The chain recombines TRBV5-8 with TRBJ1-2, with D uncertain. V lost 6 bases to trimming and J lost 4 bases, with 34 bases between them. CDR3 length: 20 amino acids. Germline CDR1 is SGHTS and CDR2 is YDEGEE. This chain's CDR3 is CASNPDPWQANFSYGYGYTF. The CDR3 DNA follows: TGTGCCAGCAACCCGGACCCGTGGCAGGCCAACTTCTCCTACGGCTATGGCTACACCTTC.

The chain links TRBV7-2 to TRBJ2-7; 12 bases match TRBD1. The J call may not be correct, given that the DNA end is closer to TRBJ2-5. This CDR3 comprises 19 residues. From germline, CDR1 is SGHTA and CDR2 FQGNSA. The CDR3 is CASSLVLRSGTGGLETQYF. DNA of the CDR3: TGTGCCAGCAGCTTAGTCCTACGGTCTGGGACAGGGGGCTTGGAGACCCAGTACTTC.

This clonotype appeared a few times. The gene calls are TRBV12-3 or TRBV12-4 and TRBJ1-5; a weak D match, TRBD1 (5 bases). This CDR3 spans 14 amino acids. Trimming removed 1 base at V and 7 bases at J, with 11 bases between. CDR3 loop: CASSLGGGRQPQHF. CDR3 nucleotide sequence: TGTGCCAGCAGTTTAGGGGGGGGTAGGCAGCCCCAGCATTTT.

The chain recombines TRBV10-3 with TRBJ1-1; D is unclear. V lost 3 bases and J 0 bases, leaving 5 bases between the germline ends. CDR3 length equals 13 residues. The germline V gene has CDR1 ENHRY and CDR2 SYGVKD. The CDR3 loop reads CAISDRLNTEAFF. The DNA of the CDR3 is TGTGCCATCAGTGACAGACTGAACACTGAAGCTTTCTTT.

The CDR3 nucleotides are TGTGCCAGCAGTTTAACGGGGGCTAGCGGGGGGCCTAAATCCTACAATGAGCAGTTCTTC. Amino acids: CASSLTGASGGPKSYNEQFF. The chain has TRBV12-3 or TRBV12-4 and TRBJ2-1; 11 bases align to TRBD2. The CDR3 is 20 residues long. J lost 1 base, V lost 2 bases, and 13 bases had no gene match.